This T cell receptor (beta chain) was observed in a study of blood T cells in healthy people across ages. Primers used in a second PCR of roughly 6 to 12 cycles were a sample-barcoded 5' primer and a J-beta primer mix. Each CDR3 protein is one row after TCRdb ran MiXCR on the 5' RACE reads. The sample has approximately 940,000 distinct CDR3 sequences, around 48% seen once. Germline-derived CDR1 and CDR2 are DFQATT and SNEGSKA (reference sequence). CDR3 size: 11 residues. Trimming left V 5 bases short and J 2 bases short, with 7 bases between. The specimen sequenced was blood. The chain employs TRBV20-1 and TRBJ2-7, with D possibly being TRBD1 (6 bases). The clonotype originates from a man aged 30-40 years in good health. The CDR3 coding sequence is TGCAGTGCTGAGGGGGCCTACGAGCAGTACTTC. The encoded protein is CSAEGAYEQYF.